This T cell receptor beta chain was recorded in a study of T cell changes during pregnancy in multiple sclerosis. Generated by immunoSEQ multiplex PCR, the TCRdb table keeps only in-frame clones and is missing some. The sample includes 45,000 to 55,000 clones, around 92% of them seen just once. V gave up 5 bases and J gave up 1 base; unmatched junction bases: 4. CDR1 SEHNR and CDR2 FQNEAQ come from the germline V gene (reference sequence). CDR3 length: 14 amino acids. The TCR comes from a female donor in good health, enrolled as a control in a pregnancy study. This sequence joins TRBV7-9 and TRBJ1-1; 7 bases fit TRBD1. The sample consisted of CD4+ T cells from peripheral blood mononuclear cells, taken after pregnancy. DNA of the CDR3: TGTGCCAGCAGCCTACAGGGGCCGAACACTGAAGCTTTCTTT. It yields the protein CASSLQGPNTEAFF.